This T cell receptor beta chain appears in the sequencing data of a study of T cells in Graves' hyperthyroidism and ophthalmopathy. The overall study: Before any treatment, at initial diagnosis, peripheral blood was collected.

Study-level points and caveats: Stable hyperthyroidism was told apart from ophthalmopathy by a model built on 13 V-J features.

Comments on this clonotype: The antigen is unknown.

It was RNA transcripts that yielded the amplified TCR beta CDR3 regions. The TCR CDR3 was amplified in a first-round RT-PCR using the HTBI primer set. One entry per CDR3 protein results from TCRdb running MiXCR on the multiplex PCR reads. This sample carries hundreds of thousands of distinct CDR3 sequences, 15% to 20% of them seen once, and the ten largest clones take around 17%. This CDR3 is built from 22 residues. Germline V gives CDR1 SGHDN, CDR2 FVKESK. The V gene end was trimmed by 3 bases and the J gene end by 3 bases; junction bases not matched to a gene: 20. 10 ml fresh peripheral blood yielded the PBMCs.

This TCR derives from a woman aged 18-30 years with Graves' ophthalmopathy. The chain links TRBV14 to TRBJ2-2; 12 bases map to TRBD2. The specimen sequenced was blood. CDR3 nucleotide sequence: TGTGCCAGCAGCCACGATTTGGGGATAGACCGGACTAGCGGGACTTACACCGGGGAGCTGTTTTTT. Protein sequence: CASSHDLGIDRTSGTYTGELFF.